This T cell receptor (beta chain) comes out of a study of blood T cells in healthy people across ages. The second PCR ran roughly 7 to 12 cycles with a sample-barcoded 5' primer and J-beta primers. TCRdb fed the 5' RACE reads into MiXCR, producing one record per CDR3 protein. The sample has about 1,400,000 distinct CDR3 sequences; around 59% are singletons. The CDR3 runs 15 residues. Looked up from germline, CDR1 is SNHLY and CDR2 is FYNNEI. Losses at the gene ends were 1 base for V and 4 bases for J; bases not matched to a gene: 6. The material sequenced was blood. The source of this sequence is a man younger than 30 in good health. The chain recombines TRBV2 with TRBJ2-7; 8 bases match TRBD1. CDR3 region: CASSEGWTGNYEQYF. The CDR3 coding sequence is TGTGCCAGCAGTGAAGGTTGGACAGGGAATTACGAGCAGTACTTC.